This T cell receptor beta chain is drawn from a study of T cells after yellow fever vaccination. Overall study results and limits: In FACS-sorted repertoires, abundant clonotypes from the bulk population could appear as contaminants.

One entry per CDR3 protein, called by TCRdb with MiXCR from the 5' RACE reads. The repertoire holds approximately 130,000 distinct CDR3 sequences, 13% to 15% seen once, with roughly 47% in the top ten. This CDR3 has 13 residues. The V segment lost 11 bases and the J segment 10 bases; nucleotides outside the gene matches: 11. Germline V gene lookup returns CDR1 SGHAT and CDR2 FQNNGV. This clonotype was seen many times. Its target is not known. This specimen was CD8+ T cells sorted from PBMCs, taken 5 days after the yellow fever booster vaccination. This chain links TRBV11-2 with TRBJ2-1; TRBD1 matches 10 bases. The TCR comes from a man in his late teens or twenties who received the YFV17D yellow fever vaccine. The CDR3 DNA reads TGTGCCGGTCAGACAGGGGGCCGGGGGGAGCAGTTCTTC. It is translated as CAGQTGGRGEQFF.